This T cell receptor beta chain is drawn from a study of OX40 agonist ivuxolimab in advanced cancers. Looking at the study overall: Prior anti-PD-1, anti-PD-L1 or anti-CTLA-4 therapy did not bar entry, and approximately 43% had some.

Worth noting for this clone: Its antigen is currently unknown.

Produced via immunoSEQ multiplex PCR; TCRdb's table is partial and in-frame only. Among around 74,000 clones listed, 80% to 90% were seen once. Study-level findings and limits: The investigators did not determine what antigen specificity the expanded peripheral T cells had.

J gave up 3 bases and V 8 bases, and 8 bases lay outside the gene matches. There are 13 residues in the CDR3. Germline values: CDR1 SQVTM, CDR2 ANQGSEA. The receptor's source is an adult with an advanced solid tumor such as melanoma, head and neck, liver or kidney cancer. V usage is TRBV29-1 and J usage is TRBJ2-7; TRBD1 matches at 9 bases. The sample here was CD4+ or CD8+ T cells sorted from blood, taken in a trial of the OX40 agonist ivuxolimab. The CDR3: CSIGQGSIYEQYF. The DNA of the CDR3 is TGCAGCATTGGACAGGGGTCAATCTACGAGCAGTACTTC.